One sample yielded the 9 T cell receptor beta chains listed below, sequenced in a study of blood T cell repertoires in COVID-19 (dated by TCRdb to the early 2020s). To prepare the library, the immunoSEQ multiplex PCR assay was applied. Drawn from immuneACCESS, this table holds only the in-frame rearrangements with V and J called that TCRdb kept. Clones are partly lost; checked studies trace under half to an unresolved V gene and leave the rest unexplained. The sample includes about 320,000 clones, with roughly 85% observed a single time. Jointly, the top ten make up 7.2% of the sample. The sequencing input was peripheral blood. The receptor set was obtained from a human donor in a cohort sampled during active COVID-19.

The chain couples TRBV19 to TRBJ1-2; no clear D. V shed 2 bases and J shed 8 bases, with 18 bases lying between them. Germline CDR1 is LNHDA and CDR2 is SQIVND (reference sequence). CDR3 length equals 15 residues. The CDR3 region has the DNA TGTGCCAGTAGTATAAGGGAGAAGGAGGGCGGCGGCTACACCTTC. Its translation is CASSIREKEGGGYTF.

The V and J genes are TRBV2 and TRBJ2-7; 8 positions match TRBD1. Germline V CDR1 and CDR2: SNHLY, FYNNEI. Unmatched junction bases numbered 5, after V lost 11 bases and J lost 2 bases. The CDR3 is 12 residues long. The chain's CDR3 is CAGGQAAYEQYF. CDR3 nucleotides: TGTGCCGGGGGACAGGCTGCCTACGAGCAGTACTTC.

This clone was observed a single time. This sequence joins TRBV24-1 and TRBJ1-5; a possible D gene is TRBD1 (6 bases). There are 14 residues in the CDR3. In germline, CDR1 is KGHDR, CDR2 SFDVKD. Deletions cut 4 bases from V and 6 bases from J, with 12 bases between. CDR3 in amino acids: CATSDRGFSQPQHF. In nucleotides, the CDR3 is TGTGCCACCAGTGACAGGGGCTTTAGTCAGCCCCAGCATTTT.

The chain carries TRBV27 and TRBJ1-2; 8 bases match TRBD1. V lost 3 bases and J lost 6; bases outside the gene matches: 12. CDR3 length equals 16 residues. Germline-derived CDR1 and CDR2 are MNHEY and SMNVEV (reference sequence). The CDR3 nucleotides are TGTGCCAGCAGTTTTACGGACAGGGCAACTATAGATGGCTACACCTTC. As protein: CASSFTDRATIDGYTF.

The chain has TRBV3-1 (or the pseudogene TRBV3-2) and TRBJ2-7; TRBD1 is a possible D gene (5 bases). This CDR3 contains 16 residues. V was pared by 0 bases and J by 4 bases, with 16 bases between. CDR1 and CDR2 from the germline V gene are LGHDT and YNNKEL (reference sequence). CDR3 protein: CASSQDLRVFLYEQYF. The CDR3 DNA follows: TGTGCCAGCAGCCAAGATCTCAGGGTCTTCTTATACGAGCAGTACTTC.

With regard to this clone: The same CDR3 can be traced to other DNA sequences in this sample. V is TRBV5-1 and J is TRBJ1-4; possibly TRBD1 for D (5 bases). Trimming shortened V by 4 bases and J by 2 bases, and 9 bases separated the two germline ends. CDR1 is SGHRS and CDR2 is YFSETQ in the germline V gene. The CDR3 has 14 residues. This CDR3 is CASSLQATNEKLFF. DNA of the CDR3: TGCGCCAGCAGCCTACAGGCCACTAATGAAAAACTGTTTTTT.

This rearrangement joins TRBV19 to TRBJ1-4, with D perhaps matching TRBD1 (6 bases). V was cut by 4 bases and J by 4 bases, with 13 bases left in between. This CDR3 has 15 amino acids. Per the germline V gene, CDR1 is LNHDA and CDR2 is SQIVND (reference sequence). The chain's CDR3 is CASSTYTGYNEKLFF. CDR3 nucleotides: TGTGCCAGTAGTACCTACACAGGGTATAATGAAAAACTGTTTTTT.

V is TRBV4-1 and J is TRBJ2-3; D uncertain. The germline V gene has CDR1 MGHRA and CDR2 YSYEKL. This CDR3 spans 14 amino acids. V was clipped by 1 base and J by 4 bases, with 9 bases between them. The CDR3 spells CASSQAGWPDTQYF. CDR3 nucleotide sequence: TGCGCCAGCAGCCAAGCCGGGTGGCCAGATACGCAGTATTTT.

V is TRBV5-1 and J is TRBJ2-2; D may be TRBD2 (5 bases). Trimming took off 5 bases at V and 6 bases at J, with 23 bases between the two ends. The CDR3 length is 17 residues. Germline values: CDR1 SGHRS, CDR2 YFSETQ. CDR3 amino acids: CASRHGRETVVAGELFF. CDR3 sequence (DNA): TGCGCCAGCAGACATGGACGGGAAACGGTGGTGGCCGGGGAGCTGTTTTTT.